This T cell receptor beta chain derives from a study of blood T cell repertoires in COVID-19. Looking at the study overall: Sample material is recorded as cDNA or gDNA derived from T cells, B-cell-depleted T cells, or PBMCs.

Assay: immunoSEQ multiplex PCR; the TCRdb copy retains only in-frame clones and omits some. The table shows about 56,000 clones, with around 82% occurring only once. With 10 bases clipped from V and 5 bases from J, the junction kept 10 bases outside the gene matches. From germline, CDR1 is SNHLY and CDR2 FYNNEI. The CDR3 is 13 amino acids. This chain links TRBV2 with TRBJ2-5; 7 bases are a match to TRBD1. Sequencing was carried out using peripheral blood. The source is a woman of 80 years or more with acute or convalescent COVID-19. CDR3 amino acids: CANRQGRLETQYF. CDR3 sequence (DNA): TGTGCCAACCGACAGGGAAGGTTGGAGACCCAGTACTTC.